The present TCR beta chain was sequenced within a study of T cells after yellow fever vaccination. Findings of the study overall: Post-booster repertoires contained most primary-vaccination clones again (about 96% CD4, roughly 91% CD8).

In this sample, this clonotype turned up many times. The germline V gene has CDR1 SGHAT and CDR2 FQNNGV. V was trimmed by 0 bases and J by 4 bases, leaving 14 bases between them. This CDR3 comprises 16 residues. In TCRdb, the 5' RACE reads were re-called with MiXCR into one record per CDR3 protein. The sample gives 42,000 or so distinct CDR3 sequences, approximately 6.3% of which show up once; about 15% is in the top ten. This chain connects TRBV11-2 to TRBJ2-3, with a possible D match to TRBD1 (6 bases). This receptor was identified in a man under 40 who received the YFV17D yellow fever vaccine. The specimen was CD8+ T cells not binding an NS4B(214-222) dextramer, sorted from PBMCs, collected 45 days after the yellow fever booster vaccination. The CDR3, as DNA: TGTGCCAGCAGCTTAGAGTGGGGGCTAATGGCAGATACGCAGTATTTT. It encodes CASSLEWGLMADTQYF.